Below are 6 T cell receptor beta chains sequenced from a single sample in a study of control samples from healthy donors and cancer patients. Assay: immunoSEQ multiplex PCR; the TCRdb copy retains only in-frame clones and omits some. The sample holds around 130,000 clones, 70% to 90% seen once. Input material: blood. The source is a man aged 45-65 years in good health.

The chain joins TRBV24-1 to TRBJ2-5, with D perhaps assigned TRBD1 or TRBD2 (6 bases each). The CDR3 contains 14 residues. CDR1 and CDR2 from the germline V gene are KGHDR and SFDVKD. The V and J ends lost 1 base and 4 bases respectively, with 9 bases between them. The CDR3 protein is CATSDFGGGETQYF. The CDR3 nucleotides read TGTGCCACCAGTGATTTCGGAGGGGGAGAGACCCAGTACTTC.

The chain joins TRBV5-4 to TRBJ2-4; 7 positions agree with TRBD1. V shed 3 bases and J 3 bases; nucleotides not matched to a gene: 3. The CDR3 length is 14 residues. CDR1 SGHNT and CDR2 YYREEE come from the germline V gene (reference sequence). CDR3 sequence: CASSSTGYKNIQYF. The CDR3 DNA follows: TGTGCCAGCAGCTCGACAGGGTACAAAAACATTCAGTACTTC.

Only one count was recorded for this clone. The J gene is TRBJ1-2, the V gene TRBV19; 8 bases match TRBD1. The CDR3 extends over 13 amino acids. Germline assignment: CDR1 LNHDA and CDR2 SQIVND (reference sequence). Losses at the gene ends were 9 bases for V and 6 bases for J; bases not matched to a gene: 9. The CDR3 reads CASLDRAWNGYTF. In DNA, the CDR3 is TGTGCCAGCCTGGACAGGGCGTGGAATGGCTACACCTTC.

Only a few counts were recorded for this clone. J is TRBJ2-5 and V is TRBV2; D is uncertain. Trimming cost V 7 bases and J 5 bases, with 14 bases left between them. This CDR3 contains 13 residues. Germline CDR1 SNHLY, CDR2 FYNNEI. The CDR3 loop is CASKVRAMETQYF. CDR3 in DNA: TGTGCCAGCAAAGTTCGGGCGATGGAGACCCAGTACTTC. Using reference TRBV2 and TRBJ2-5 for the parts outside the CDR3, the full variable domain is EPEVTQTPSHQVTQMGQEVILRCVPISNHLYFYWYRQILGQKVEFLVSFYNNEISEKSEIFDDQFSVERPDGSNFTLKIRSTKLEDSAMYFCASKVRAMETQYFGPGTRLLVL.

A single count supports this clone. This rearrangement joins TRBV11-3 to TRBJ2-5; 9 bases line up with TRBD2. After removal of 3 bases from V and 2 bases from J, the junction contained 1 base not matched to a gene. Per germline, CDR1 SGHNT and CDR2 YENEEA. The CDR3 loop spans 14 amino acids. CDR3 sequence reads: CASSFTSGQETQYF. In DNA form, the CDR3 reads TGTGCCAGCAGCTTCACTAGCGGGCAAGAGACCCAGTACTTC.

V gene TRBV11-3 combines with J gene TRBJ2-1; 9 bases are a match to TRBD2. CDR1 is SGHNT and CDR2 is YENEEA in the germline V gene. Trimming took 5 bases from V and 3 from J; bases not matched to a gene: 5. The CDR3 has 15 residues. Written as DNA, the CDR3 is TGTGCCAGCAGCGTAAGCGGGGGGTACTACAATGAGCAGTTCTTC. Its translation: CASSVSGGYYNEQFF.